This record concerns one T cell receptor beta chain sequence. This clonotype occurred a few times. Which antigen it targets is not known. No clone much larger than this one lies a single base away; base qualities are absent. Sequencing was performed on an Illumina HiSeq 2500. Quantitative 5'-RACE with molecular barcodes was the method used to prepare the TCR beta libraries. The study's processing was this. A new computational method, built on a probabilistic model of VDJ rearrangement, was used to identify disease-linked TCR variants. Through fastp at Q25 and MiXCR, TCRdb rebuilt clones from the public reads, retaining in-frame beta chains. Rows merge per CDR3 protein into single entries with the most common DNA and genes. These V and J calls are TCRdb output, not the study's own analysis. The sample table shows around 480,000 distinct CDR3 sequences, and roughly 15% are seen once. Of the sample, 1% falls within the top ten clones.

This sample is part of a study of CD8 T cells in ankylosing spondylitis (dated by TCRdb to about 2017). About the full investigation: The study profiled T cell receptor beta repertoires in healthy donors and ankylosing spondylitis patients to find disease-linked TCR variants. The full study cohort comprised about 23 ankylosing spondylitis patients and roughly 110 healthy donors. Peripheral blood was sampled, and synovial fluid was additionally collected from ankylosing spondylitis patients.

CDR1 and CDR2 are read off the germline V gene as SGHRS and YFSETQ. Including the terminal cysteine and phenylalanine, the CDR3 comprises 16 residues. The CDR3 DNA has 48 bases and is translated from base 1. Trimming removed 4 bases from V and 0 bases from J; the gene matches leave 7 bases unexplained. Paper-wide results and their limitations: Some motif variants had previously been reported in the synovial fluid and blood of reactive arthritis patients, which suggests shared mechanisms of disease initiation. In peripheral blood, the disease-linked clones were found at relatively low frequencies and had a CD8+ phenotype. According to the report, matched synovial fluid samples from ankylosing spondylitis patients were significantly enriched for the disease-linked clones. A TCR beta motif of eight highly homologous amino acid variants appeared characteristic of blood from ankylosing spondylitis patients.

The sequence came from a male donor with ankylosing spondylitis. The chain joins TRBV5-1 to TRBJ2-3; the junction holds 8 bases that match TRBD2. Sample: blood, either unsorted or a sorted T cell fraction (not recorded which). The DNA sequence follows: TGCGCCAGCAGCCGTAGCGGGGTGTCTAGCACAGATACGCAGTATTTT. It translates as CASSRSGVSSTDTQYF. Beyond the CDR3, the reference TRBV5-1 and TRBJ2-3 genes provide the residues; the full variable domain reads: KAGVTQTPRYLIKTRGQQVTLSCSPISGHRSVSWYQQTPGQGLQFLFEYFSETQRNKGNFPGRFSGRQFSNSRSEMNVSTLELGDSALYLCASSRSGVSSTDTQYFGPGTRLTVL.